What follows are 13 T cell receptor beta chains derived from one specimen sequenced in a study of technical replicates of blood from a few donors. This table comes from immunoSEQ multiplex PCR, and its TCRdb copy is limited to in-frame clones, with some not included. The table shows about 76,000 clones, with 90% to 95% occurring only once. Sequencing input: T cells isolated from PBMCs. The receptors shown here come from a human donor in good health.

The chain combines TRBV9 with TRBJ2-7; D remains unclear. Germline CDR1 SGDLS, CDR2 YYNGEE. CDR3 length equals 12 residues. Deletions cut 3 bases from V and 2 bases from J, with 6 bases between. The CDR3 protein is CASSGTTYEQYF. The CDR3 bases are TGTGCCAGCAGCGGTACAACCTACGAGCAGTACTTC.

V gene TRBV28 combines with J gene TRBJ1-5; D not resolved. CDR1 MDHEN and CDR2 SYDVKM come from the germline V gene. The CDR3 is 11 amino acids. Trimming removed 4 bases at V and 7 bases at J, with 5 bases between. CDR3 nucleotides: TGTGCCAGCAGTTCTTTACAGCCCCAGCATTTT. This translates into CASSSLQPQHF.

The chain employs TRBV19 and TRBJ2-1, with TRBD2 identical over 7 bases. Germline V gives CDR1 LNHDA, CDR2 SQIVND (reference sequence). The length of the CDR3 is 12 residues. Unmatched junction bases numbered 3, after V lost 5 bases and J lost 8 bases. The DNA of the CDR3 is TGTGCCAGTAGTTCCCGGGGGGATGAGCAGTTCTTC. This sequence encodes CASSSRGDEQFF.

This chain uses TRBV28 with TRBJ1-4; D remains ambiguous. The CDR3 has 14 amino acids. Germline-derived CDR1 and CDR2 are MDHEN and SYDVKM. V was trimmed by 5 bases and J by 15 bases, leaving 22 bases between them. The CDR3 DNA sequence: TGTGCCAGCAGTCTCCGAGGCGCCCTCCAATTAGTGTTTTTT. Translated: CASSLRGALQLVFF. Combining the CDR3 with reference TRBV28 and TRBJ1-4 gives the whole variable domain DVKVTQSSRYLVKRTGEKVFLECVQDMDHENMFWYRQDPGLGLRLIYFSYDVKMKEKGDIPEGYSVSREKKERFSLILESASTNQTSMYLCASSLRGALQLVFFGSGTQLSVL.

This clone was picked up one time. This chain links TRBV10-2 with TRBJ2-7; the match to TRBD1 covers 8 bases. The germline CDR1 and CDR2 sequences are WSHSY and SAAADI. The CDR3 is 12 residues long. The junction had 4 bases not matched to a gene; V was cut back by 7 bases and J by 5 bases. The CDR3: CASTAGGHEQYF. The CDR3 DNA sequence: TGCGCCAGCACAGCAGGGGGCCACGAGCAGTACTTC.

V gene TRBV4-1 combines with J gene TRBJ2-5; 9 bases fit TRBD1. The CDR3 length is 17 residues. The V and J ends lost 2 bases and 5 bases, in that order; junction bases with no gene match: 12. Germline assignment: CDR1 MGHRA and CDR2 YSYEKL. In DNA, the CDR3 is TGCGCCAGCAGCCAACCCTACCCGACAGGGACAGGGGAGACCCAGTACTTC. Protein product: CASSQPYPTGTGETQYF.

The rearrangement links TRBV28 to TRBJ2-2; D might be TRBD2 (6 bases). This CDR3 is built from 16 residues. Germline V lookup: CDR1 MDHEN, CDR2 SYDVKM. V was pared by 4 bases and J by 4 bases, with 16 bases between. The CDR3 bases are TGTGCCAGCAGTTGGGTTGGCCCGGGGGTCACCGGGGAGCTGTTTTTT. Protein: CASSWVGPGVTGELFF.

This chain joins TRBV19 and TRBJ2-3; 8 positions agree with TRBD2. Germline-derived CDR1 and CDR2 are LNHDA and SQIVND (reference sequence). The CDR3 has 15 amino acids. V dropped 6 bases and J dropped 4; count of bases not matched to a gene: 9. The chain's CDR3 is CASRPSGGKADTQYF. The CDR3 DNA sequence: TGTGCCAGTAGGCCGAGCGGGGGCAAAGCAGATACGCAGTATTTT. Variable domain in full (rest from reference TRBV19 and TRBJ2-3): DGGITQSPKYLFRKEGQNVTLSCEQNLNHDAMYWYRQDPGQGLRLIYYSQIVNDFQKGDIAEGYSVSREKKESFPLTVTSAQKNPTAFYLCASRPSGGKADTQYFGPGTRLTVL.

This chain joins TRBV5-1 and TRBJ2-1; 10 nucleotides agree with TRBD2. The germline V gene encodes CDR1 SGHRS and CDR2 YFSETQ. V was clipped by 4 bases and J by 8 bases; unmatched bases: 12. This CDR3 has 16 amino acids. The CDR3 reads CASSRMSSGSSDEQFF. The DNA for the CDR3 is TGCGCCAGCAGCAGAATGTCTAGCGGGAGCAGTGATGAGCAGTTCTTC.

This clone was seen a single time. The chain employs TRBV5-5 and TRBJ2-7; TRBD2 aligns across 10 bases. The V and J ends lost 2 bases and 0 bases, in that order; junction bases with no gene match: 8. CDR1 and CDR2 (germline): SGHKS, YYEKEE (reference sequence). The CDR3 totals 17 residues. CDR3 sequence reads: CASSFLAGASGSYEQYF. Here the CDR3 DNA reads TGTGCCAGCAGCTTCCTAGCGGGAGCATCGGGCTCCTACGAGCAGTACTTC. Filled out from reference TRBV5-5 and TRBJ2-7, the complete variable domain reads DAGVTQSPTHLIKTRGQQVTLRCSPISGHKSVSWYQQVLGQGPQFIFQYYEKEERGRGNFPDRFSARQFPNYSSELNVNALLLGDSALYLCASSFLAGASGSYEQYFGPGTRLTVT.

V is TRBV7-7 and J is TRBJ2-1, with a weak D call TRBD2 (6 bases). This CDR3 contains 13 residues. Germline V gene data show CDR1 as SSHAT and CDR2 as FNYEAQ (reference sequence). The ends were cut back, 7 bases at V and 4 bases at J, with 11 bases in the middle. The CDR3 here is CASKPAGYNEQFF. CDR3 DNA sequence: TGTGCCAGCAAACCAGCGGGTTACAATGAGCAGTTCTTC.

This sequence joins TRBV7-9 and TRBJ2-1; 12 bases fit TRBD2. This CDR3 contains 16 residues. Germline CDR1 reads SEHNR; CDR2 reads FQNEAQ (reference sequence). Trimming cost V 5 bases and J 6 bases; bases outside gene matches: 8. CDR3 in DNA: TGTGCCAGCAGCGCACGACTAGCGGGAGACCTCAATGAGCAGTTCTTC. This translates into CASSARLAGDLNEQFF.

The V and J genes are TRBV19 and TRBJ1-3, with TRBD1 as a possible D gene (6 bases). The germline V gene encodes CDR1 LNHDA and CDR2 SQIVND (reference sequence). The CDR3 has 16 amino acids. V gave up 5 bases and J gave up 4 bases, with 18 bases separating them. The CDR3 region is CASSHLGGGDGNTIYF. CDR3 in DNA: TGTGCCAGTAGTCACCTGGGGGGGGGCGACGGAAACACCATATATTTT. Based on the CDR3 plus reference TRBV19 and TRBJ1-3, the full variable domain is DGGITQSPKYLFRKEGQNVTLSCEQNLNHDAMYWYRQDPGQGLRLIYYSQIVNDFQKGDIAEGYSVSREKKESFPLTVTSAQKNPTAFYLCASSHLGGGDGNTIYFGEGSWLTVV.